The T cell receptor (beta chain) under discussion was sequenced for a study of blood T cells in healthy people across ages (dated by TCRdb to about 2015). Concerning the study at large: In model experiments, roughly one uniquely barcoded TCR beta cDNA molecule per two T cells was captured by template switching. The study measured age-related changes in TCR beta repertoire diversity using deep sequencing normalized with unique cDNA molecular identifiers. The donors were split into four age groups: young (average around 15 years), middle-aged (around 37), aged (roughly 65) and long-lived (roughly 77). Donors of different ages were randomly distributed across sequencing lanes to avoid experimental bias. The study analyzed two additional independent replicas of 1 million unique cDNA reads from the same blood draw for two donors, one aged 18 to 29 and one aged 80 or older. What the authors observed across the whole study: Compared with the aged group, the long-lived group had more naive CD4+ T cells, fewer expanded clones and increased TCR diversity, suggesting age selection. Total diversity estimates from one million sequenced T cells were considered lower bounds and underestimates. Observed TCR beta diversity correlated strongly with the percentage of naive T cells measured by flow cytometry. Because donor CMV infection status was unknown, age-related changes in expanded clonotypes were potentially confounded. Observed TCR beta diversity per million T cells fell roughly linearly with age, and a significant reduction was already apparent by age around 39. Bulk unsorted PBMC profiling prevented conclusive comparison of naive and antigen-experienced compartments.

The roughly 38 donors, aged about 6 to 100 years, were systemically healthy Caucasian individuals from Russia. Ten milliliters of peripheral blood were drawn from each donor into EDTA-treated Vacutainer tubes. Ficoll-Paque density-gradient centrifugation was used to isolate PBMCs, with at least 6 million obtained per sample. Trizol reagent was used to extract total RNA from PBMCs, with at least 5.5 micrograms per sample. For every donor, flow cytometry on a PBMC aliquot measured the percentage of naive CD45RAhigh/CD27high T cells. Details on this clonotype: Its antigen specificity is not known. No qualities accompany the bases; no much larger clone lies one base away.

The CDR3 runs 13 amino acids, cysteine and phenylalanine included. The kept DNA is CDR3 alone, 39 bases in frame from the first base. Trimmed from V: 6 bases; trimmed from J: 4 bases; junction bases lacking a gene match: 5. According to the germline V gene, CDR1 reads SNHLY and CDR2 reads FYNNEI. Library method: 5' RACE. The sequencer listed for this sample is Illumina HiSeq 2500. A second PCR of roughly 6 to 11 cycles was run with a J-beta primer mix and a sample-barcoded 5' primer. A template-switch 5' adaptor carrying 12 random nucleotides introduced a unique molecular identifier onto each TCR beta cDNA molecule. Each sample yielded at least 2.5 million CDR3-containing paired-end reads. First-strand cDNA synthesis was performed from all RNA using the Mint cDNA synthesis kit, with priming by a TRBC-specific oligonucleotide. All cDNA was treated with uracil-DNA glycosylase and then went through a first 18-cycle PCR with the universal primers M1SS and BC2_uni_R. Processing in the source paper ran as follows. Normalization of each sample was performed by random selection of 1 million high-quality reads, each carrying a distinct molecular identifier. Reads with shared molecular identifiers were discarded instead of being binned into consensus sequences. MiTCR, set to a Q25 quality threshold and the strictest error-elimination algorithm, was used for CDR3 identification, clonotype clustering and error correction. A nonparametric unseen species model using Euler transformation provided a lower-bound estimate of total TCR beta diversity. TCRdb trimmed public reads at Q25 via fastp, called clones via MiXCR and kept in-frame beta chains. Each entry merges the rows of one CDR3 protein and shows their most common DNA and genes. The V and J calls shown here were made by TCRdb, not taken from the authors' results. The sample data list about a million distinct CDR3 sequences, and less than 45% of these were observed just once. Less than 15% of the sample is in the top ten clones.

Material for sequencing was blood. The chain employs TRBV2 and TRBJ1-2; 7 middle bases align to TRBD1. The TCR was taken from a man aged 18 to 29 in good health. The base sequence is TGTGCCAGCAGGTCTTGGACAGGCTATGGCTACACCTTC. Its protein reads: CASRSWTGYGYTF.